Each of the 26 T cell receptor beta chains below was sequenced from the same sample in a study of CD8+ T cells in alopecia areata (dated by TCRdb to between 2018 and 2020). Library construction relied on the immunoSEQ multiplex PCR assay. For TCR sequencing, RNA was extracted from every sample and reverse transcribed into cDNA to serve as template. Not all clones reach the TCRdb copy of this immuneACCESS table, which keeps in-frame sequences only. Checked studies attribute under half of the gap to unresolved V genes and leave the rest unexplained. Here the sample has some 110,000 clones; approximately 58% occur a single time. Approximately 2.6% of the sample is in the top ten clones. What was sequenced was CD4+ T cells sorted from blood. These receptor sequences come from a human donor in good health.

This chain joins TRBV7-9 and TRBJ1-2, with D uncertain. V was shortened by 5 bases and J by 3 bases, with 16 bases between the two germline ends. The CDR3 contains 15 residues. Germline V gene lookup returns CDR1 SEHNR and CDR2 FQNEAQ (reference sequence). As DNA, the CDR3 is TGTGCCAGCAGCCAGATAATGCGGGGTCACTATGGCTACACCTTC. Protein sequence: CASSQIMRGHYGYTF.

This chain joins TRBV2 and TRBJ2-5; D may correspond to TRBD1 or TRBD2 (5 bases each). The V end lost 2 bases, the J end lost 5 bases, and 18 bases lay between the germline ends. This CDR3 is built from 16 residues. Germline values: CDR1 SNHLY, CDR2 FYNNEI. Written as DNA, the CDR3 is TGTGCCAGCAGTGAATTTTTTGGGGCCGGACTCGAGACCCAGTACTTC. Encoded protein: CASSEFFGAGLETQYF.

The chain combines TRBV2 with TRBJ2-5; TRBD2 matches at 10 bases. Germline V gene sequence: CDR1 SNHLY, CDR2 FYNNEI. V was clipped by 3 bases and J by 4 bases; unmatched bases: 5. The CDR3 runs 15 residues. Here the CDR3 DNA reads TGTGCCAGCAGTGATGGGGCTAGCGGGAGAGAGACCCAGTACTTC. It is translated as CASSDGASGRETQYF.

This clone was observed a single time. The chain carries TRBV6-5 and TRBJ2-7; 8 positions agree with TRBD1. Trimming removed 5 bases from V and 6 bases from J; junction bases left unmatched: 3. This CDR3 spans 12 amino acids. CDR1 MNHEY and CDR2 SVGAGI come from the germline V gene. CDR3 sequence reads: CASSTGTGEQYF. The CDR3 bases are TGTGCCAGCAGTACAGGGACAGGCGAGCAGTACTTC.

This clone is a singleton in its sample. The rearrangement uses TRBV29-1 and TRBJ2-2; 9 bases align to TRBD1. This CDR3 contains 14 residues. The V gene end was trimmed by 6 bases and the J gene end by 7 bases; junction bases not matched to a gene: 9. Per germline, CDR1 SQVTM and CDR2 ANQGSEA. CDR3 in DNA: TGCAGCGTACACACAGGGGGCGCGTTCGGGGAGCTGTTTTTT. Encoded protein: CSVHTGGAFGELFF.

This chain links TRBV7-9 with TRBJ2-1; D is undetermined. Deletions cut 5 bases from V and 3 bases from J, with 14 bases between. The CDR3 is 15 amino acids. Germline CDR1 reads SEHNR; CDR2 reads FQNEAQ (reference sequence). The CDR3 sequence is CASSGSQLGYNEQFF. In nucleotides, the CDR3 is TGTGCCAGCAGCGGATCGCAGCTGGGCTACAATGAGCAGTTCTTC. The full variable domain, with the rest looked up from reference TRBV7-9 and TRBJ2-1, is DTGVSQNPRHKITKRGQNVTFRCDPISEHNRLYWYRQTLGQGPEFLTYFQNEAQLEKSRLLSDRFSAERPKGSFSTLEIQRTEQGDSAMYLCASSGSQLGYNEQFFGPGTRLTVL.

The chain carries TRBV23-1 and TRBJ2-1; D perhaps matches TRBD1 (6 bases). TRBV23-1 is an open reading frame whose function is uncertain. The CDR3 extends over 16 amino acids. Trimming removed 2 bases at V and 0 bases at J, with 11 bases between. CDR3 nucleotides: TGCGCCAGCAGTCAACTACAGGGACCCTCCTACAATGAGCAGTTCTTC. Protein product: CASSQLQGPSYNEQFF.

The V and J genes are TRBV2 and TRBJ1-1; 9 bases line up with TRBD1. The V gene end was trimmed by 8 bases and the J gene end by 5 bases; junction bases not matched to a gene: 3. The germline CDR1 and CDR2 sequences are SNHLY and FYNNEI. CDR3 length: 12 amino acids. The CDR3 region is CASGGQGTEAFF. As DNA, the CDR3 is TGTGCCAGCGGTGGACAGGGGACTGAAGCTTTCTTT.

This chain's CDR3 is CASSEAGLYPQGANVLTF. The CDR3 nucleotides are TGTGCCAGCAGTGAGGCAGGGCTATATCCTCAGGGGGCCAACGTCCTGACTTTC. The J gene is TRBJ2-6, the V gene TRBV27; a possible D gene is TRBD1 (5 bases). This CDR3 region has 18 residues. The V end was cut by 5 bases, the J end by 4 bases, with 21 bases between. Germline V gives CDR1 MNHEY, CDR2 SMNVEV (reference sequence).

The rearrangement joins TRBV29-1 to TRBJ1-5, with a tentative D call TRBD1 (5 bases). CDR1 is SQVTM, CDR2 ANQGSEA, per germline. This CDR3 has 15 amino acids. V lost 2 bases and J 2 bases, leaving 13 bases between the germline ends. CDR3 bases: TGCAGCGTTGAAAAGGGGAAAAGCCGCAATCAGCCCCAGCATTTT. This codes for CSVEKGKSRNQPQHF.

V usage is TRBV30 and J usage is TRBJ2-1; tentative D call: TRBD2 (6 bases). V lost 5 bases and J lost 6, with 11 bases in between. The CDR3 is 12 residues long. CDR1 is GTSNPN and CDR2 is SVGIG in the germline V gene (reference sequence). CDR3 in DNA: TGTGCCTGGCAAGGACTAAGCAATGAGCAGTTCTTC. Translation: CAWQGLSNEQFF.

This rearrangement joins TRBV30 to TRBJ1-3, with 7 positions matching TRBD1. The CDR3 loop spans 15 amino acids. Germline V lookup: CDR1 GTSNPN, CDR2 SVGIG (reference sequence). The V gene end was trimmed by 0 bases and the J gene end by 3 bases; junction bases not matched to a gene: 5. The CDR3 loop is CAWSVDRAVGNTIYF. The CDR3 DNA follows: TGTGCCTGGAGTGTCGACAGGGCGGTTGGAAACACCATATATTTT.

This rearrangement joins TRBV27 to TRBJ1-6; D is undetermined. The CDR3 runs to 13 residues. The V end lost 7 bases, the J end lost 6 bases, and 10 bases lay between the germline ends. Germline V lookup: CDR1 MNHEY, CDR2 SMNVEV (reference sequence). This CDR3 is CASTVSPNSPLHF. The CDR3 DNA sequence: TGTGCCAGCACCGTTTCGCCTAATTCACCCCTCCACTTT.

The chain recombines TRBV7-8 with TRBJ2-2, with TRBD1 matching 9 bases. The V segment lost 4 bases and the J segment 8 bases; nucleotides outside the gene matches: 8. CDR1 SGHVS and CDR2 FQNEAQ come from the germline V gene. This CDR3 has 15 residues. The CDR3 bases are TGTGCCAGCAGCTACCGGGACAGGGTCGTAGGGGAGCTGTTTTTT. This translates into CASSYRDRVVGELFF.

This clone was found a few times. The rearrangement uses TRBV7-6 and TRBJ1-5; unclear D gene. The CDR3 runs 13 residues. The ends were cut back, 2 bases at V and 7 bases at J, with 9 bases in the middle. Germline V gene lookup returns CDR1 SGHVS and CDR2 FNYEAQ. CDR3 in DNA: TGTGCCAGCAGCTTAAATTGGGAGCAGCCCCAGCATTTT. This translates into CASSLNWEQPQHF. Complete variable domain (other parts from reference TRBV7-6 and TRBJ1-5): GAGVSQSPRYKVTKRGQDVALRCDPISGHVSLYWYRQALGQGPEFLTYFNYEAQQDKSGLPNDRFSAERPEGSISTLTIQRTEQRDSAMYRCASSLNWEQPQHFGDGTRLSIL.

The rearrangement joins TRBV6-5 to TRBJ2-7; maybe TRBD1 (5 bases). The CDR3 consists of 15 residues. Trimming removed 6 bases at V and 6 bases at J, with 21 bases between. Germline lookup yields CDR1 MNHEY and CDR2 SVGAGI. The CDR3 spells CASRPHVGEGGEQYF. The CDR3 DNA sequence: TGTGCCAGCAGGCCTCATGTAGGGGAAGGCGGCGAGCAGTACTTC.

This clone was seen just once. The chain has TRBV30 and TRBJ1-1; D unclear. Trimming took 0 bases from V and 7 from J, leaving 3 bases between them. The CDR3 extends over 10 amino acids. Germline CDR1 reads GTSNPN; CDR2 reads SVGIG (reference sequence). CDR3 nucleotide sequence: TGTGCCTGGAGTGTCAGTGAAGCTTTCTTT. Translating it yields CAWSVSEAFF.

The chain joins TRBV7-2 to TRBJ2-5; D not resolved. The CDR3 is made up of 11 amino acids. V shed 4 bases and J shed 7 bases, with 7 bases lying between them. In germline, CDR1 is SGHTA, CDR2 FQGNSA. This CDR3 is CASSSDGTQYF. The CDR3 DNA reads TGTGCCAGCAGCTCCGATGGGACCCAGTACTTC.

CDR3 sequence: CSVLEPARGTEAFF. The CDR3 nucleotides read TGCAGCGTCCTAGAACCAGCGAGGGGCACTGAAGCTTTCTTT. The chain recombines TRBV29-1 with TRBJ1-1; weak D call: TRBD1 (5 bases). The CDR3 spans 14 residues. In germline, CDR1 is SQVTM, CDR2 ANQGSEA. V was shortened by 6 bases and J by 4 bases, with 18 bases between the two germline ends.

Comments on this clone: This same CDR3 is encoded by further DNA sequences in the sample. The chain has TRBV20-1 and TRBJ2-7; D gene ambiguous. This CDR3 spans 11 amino acids. Germline CDR1 DFQATT, CDR2 SNEGSKA (reference sequence). V was cut by 0 bases and J by 3 bases, with 3 bases left in between. This chain's CDR3 is CSARDLYEQYF. The CDR3 nucleotides are TGCAGTGCTAGAGATCTCTACGAGCAGTACTTC.

This clone came up many times. Other nucleotide sequences in the sample specify the same CDR3. V usage is TRBV25-1 and J usage is TRBJ2-3, with D uncertain. V was trimmed by 7 bases and J by 1 base, leaving 9 bases between them. The germline gives CDR1 MGHDK, CDR2 SYGVNS. The CDR3 consists of 13 residues. CDR3: CASNPGGTDTQYF. CDR3 DNA sequence: TGTGCCAGCAATCCGGGTGGCACAGATACGCAGTATTTT.

This clone occurred a few times. The V and J genes are TRBV30 and TRBJ1-5; the D gene is possibly TRBD1 (6 bases). The length of the CDR3 is 16 residues. Germline values: CDR1 GTSNPN, CDR2 SVGIG (reference sequence). Trimming removed 5 bases at V and 6 bases at J, with 23 bases between. The CDR3 DNA is TGTGCCTGGTCAATCCCCAGGGGCGGTTCCCGTCAGCCCCAGCATTTT. Residues: CAWSIPRGGSRQPQHF.

In this sample, this clone turned up a few times. The gene calls are TRBV30 and TRBJ2-3; D unclear. V was cut by 2 bases and J by 0 bases, with 9 bases left in between. This CDR3 spans 14 amino acids. Germline V gene data show CDR1 as GTSNPN and CDR2 as SVGIG (reference sequence). The CDR3 region is CAWSFGGSTDTQYF. For the CDR3, the DNA is TGTGCCTGGAGTTTCGGCGGAAGCACAGATACGCAGTATTTT.

This clone was detected only once. The chain uses TRBV9 and TRBJ1-4; no reliable D call. CDR3 length: 13 residues. V shed 0 bases and J shed 2 bases, with 2 bases lying between them. Germline V gives CDR1 SGDLS, CDR2 YYNGEE. This CDR3 reads CASSVATNEKLFF. As DNA, the CDR3 is TGTGCCAGCAGCGTAGCCACTAATGAAAAACTGTTTTTT.

The genes are TRBV29-1 and TRBJ1-4; unclear D gene. With 5 bases removed from V and 8 bases from J, the gap between germline ends came to 15 bases. CDR1 is SQVTM, CDR2 ANQGSEA, per germline. This CDR3 region has 13 residues. Here the CDR3 DNA reads TGCAGCGTTTCCGAGACCCCCGAGGAAAAACTGTTTTTT. Its translation: CSVSETPEEKLFF. Filled out from reference TRBV29-1 and TRBJ1-4, the complete variable domain reads SAVISQKPSRDICQRGTSLTIQCQVDSQVTMMFWYRQQPGQSLTLIATANQGSEATYESGFVIDKFPISRPNLTFSTLTVSNMSPEDSSIYLCSVSETPEEKLFFGSGTQLSVL.

This clone was counted a single time. The CDR3 DNA is TGCAGTGCTACCCCTGAAGAGACCCAGTACTTC. It yields the protein CSATPEETQYF. This chain connects TRBV20-1 to TRBJ2-5; D remains unclear. The CDR3 has 11 residues. V gave up 4 bases and J gave up 3 bases, with 6 bases separating them. Per the germline V gene, CDR1 is DFQATT and CDR2 is SNEGSKA (reference sequence).